These T cell receptor beta chains were read from a single sample in a study of response to subunit inactivated influenza vaccine. TCRdb redid the calling of the RT-PCR reads with MiXCR, one entry per CDR3 protein. Of fewer than 600,000 distinct CDR3 sequences in the sample, approximately 7.7% were seen once. Sequencing used PBMCs from blood, obtained about 24 months after vaccination. These receptors were collected from a man between 50 and 69 years old who received an inactivated influenza vaccine. The CDR3 runs from the conserved cysteine through the conserved F or W. D genes are given only for firm matches. Clone sizes are given selectively: once, few, many, or a class where the clone is expanded.

CDR3 DNA: TGTGCCAGCAGCATCCGGGACAGGAGTAACTACGAGCAGTACTTC
CDR3 protein: CASSIRDRSNYEQYF
D gene: TRBD1
clone size: many
J gene: TRBJ2-7
V gene: TRBV7-6

CDR3 DNA: TGTGCCAGCAGTTTGAAGGGCTGGCTCTCCTACGAGCAGTACTTC
CDR3 protein: CASSLKGWLSYEQYF
D gene: .
clone size: few
J gene: TRBJ2-7
V gene: TRBV27

CDR3 DNA: TGTGCCAGCAGCTTTGAACGGGGGACCGGGGAGCTGTTTTTT
CDR3 protein: CASSFERGTGELFF
D gene: .
clone size: .
J gene: TRBJ2-2
V gene: TRBV11-3

CDR3 DNA: TGCAGTGCTAGCCTAGCGGGGGTGAGCTCCTACGAGCAGTACTTC
CDR3 protein: CSASLAGVSSYEQYF
D gene: TRBD2
clone size: many
J gene: TRBJ2-7
V gene: TRBV20-1

CDR3 DNA: TGTGCCAGCAGCCGGACCCGTTTCAATGAGCAGTTCTTC
CDR3 protein: CASSRTRFNEQFF
D gene: .
clone size: few
J gene: TRBJ2-1
V gene: TRBV12-3/TRBV12-4

CDR3 DNA: TGCAGTGCTAGAGATTGGGTGGTCGGGGAGCTGTTTTTT
CDR3 protein: CSARDWVVGELFF
D gene: .
clone size: few
J gene: TRBJ2-2
V gene: TRBV20-1

CDR3 DNA: TGTGCCATCAGTGAGTCGGGACTAGCGGGAGGGGAGCAGTTCTTC
CDR3 protein: CAISESGLAGGEQFF
D gene: TRBD2
clone size: few
J gene: TRBJ2-1
V gene: TRBV10-3

CDR3 DNA: TGTGCCAGCAGCCAAGACGGCGGGGTTCATCAGGGAGATACGCAGTATTTT
CDR3 protein: CASSQDGGVHQGDTQYF
D gene: .
clone size: .
J gene: TRBJ2-3
V gene: TRBV3-1

CDR3 DNA: TGCAGCGTCGGTGGAACAGGGGTTAACATTCAGTACTTC
CDR3 protein: CSVGGTGVNIQYF
D gene: TRBD1
clone size: few
J gene: TRBJ2-4
V gene: TRBV29-1

CDR3 DNA: TGTGCCAGCAGCTTACTAGCGGGTGGTCGGGAGCAGTACTTC
CDR3 protein: CASSLLAGGREQYF
D gene: TRBD2
clone size: .
J gene: TRBJ2-7
V gene: TRBV13

CDR3 DNA: TGTGCCAGCAGCTTGGTGTCAGAAAGAGGTGAGCAGTTCTTC
CDR3 protein: CASSLVSERGEQFF
D gene: .
clone size: .
J gene: TRBJ2-1
V gene: TRBV5-4

CDR3 DNA: TGCAGTGCTAGAGCCACCGGGACAGTGTACCAAGAGACCCAGTACTTC
CDR3 protein: CSARATGTVYQETQYF
D gene: TRBD1
clone size: few
J gene: TRBJ2-5
V gene: TRBV20-1

CDR3 DNA: TGTGCCAGCAGCCGAGACGGTCCCTTGGGGACCCAGTACTTC
CDR3 protein: CASSRDGPLGTQYF
D gene: .
clone size: few
J gene: TRBJ2-5
V gene: TRBV7-8

CDR3 DNA: TGCGCCAGCAGGGACGGGCCCACCGGGGAGCTGTTTTTT
CDR3 protein: CASRDGPTGELFF
D gene: .
clone size: few
J gene: TRBJ2-2
V gene: TRBV5-1

CDR3 DNA: TGTGCCAGCAGGAGGGGAGGGGTTGAGACCCAGTACTTC
CDR3 protein: CASRRGGVETQYF
D gene: TRBD2
clone size: many
J gene: TRBJ2-5
V gene: TRBV12-3/TRBV12-4

CDR3 DNA: TGCGCCAGCAGCTTGGCTAGCGGGAGTGGTAACACCGGGGAGCTGTTTTTT
CDR3 protein: CASSLASGSGNTGELFF
D gene: TRBD2
clone size: many
J gene: TRBJ2-2
V gene: TRBV5-1

CDR3 DNA: TGTGCCAGCACCGAACTAGCGGGGGTTGGTGAGACCCAGTACTTC
CDR3 protein: CASTELAGVGETQYF
D gene: TRBD2
clone size: once
J gene: TRBJ2-5
V gene: TRBV28

CDR3 DNA: TGTGCCAGCAGCTTGGGTCCCATTGGGAAGCCCCAGCATTTT
CDR3 protein: CASSLGPIGKPQHF
D gene: .
clone size: few
J gene: TRBJ1-5
V gene: TRBV5-5

CDR3 DNA: TGTGCCAGCAGCCGGAGACAGACCTACGAGCAGTACTTC
CDR3 protein: CASSRRQTYEQYF
D gene: .
clone size: many
J gene: TRBJ2-7
V gene: TRBV6-2/TRBV6-3

CDR3 DNA: TGTGCCAGCAGCTTGAGGGGAAATACGGGAGAGACCCAGTACTTC
CDR3 protein: CASSLRGNTGETQYF
D gene: .
clone size: few
J gene: TRBJ2-5
V gene: TRBV5-5

CDR3 DNA: TGTGCCAGCAGGGAAGGGACTAGCGGGAGAGGAGAGCAGTTCTTC
CDR3 protein: CASREGTSGRGEQFF
D gene: TRBD2
clone size: few
J gene: TRBJ2-1
V gene: TRBV28

CDR3 DNA: TGTGCCAGCAGCCAAGTTACTGTCGAGCAGTACTTC
CDR3 protein: CASSQVTVEQYF
D gene: .
clone size: many
J gene: TRBJ2-7
V gene: TRBV14

CDR3 DNA: TGTGCCAGCAGCCGCCGACAGGGCAGGAAAGAGCAGTACTTC
CDR3 protein: CASSRRQGRKEQYF
D gene: TRBD1
clone size: .
J gene: TRBJ2-7
V gene: TRBV11-2

CDR3 DNA: TGCGCCAGCAGCCAAATGTGGGACAGTTCCTATAATTCACCCCTCCACTTT
CDR3 protein: CASSQMWDSSYNSPLHF
D gene: TRBD1
clone size: few
J gene: TRBJ1-6
V gene: TRBV4-1

CDR3 DNA: TGCAGTGCGCCATCAACAGGGGCAAAATACGAGCAGTACTTC
CDR3 protein: CSAPSTGAKYEQYF
D gene: TRBD1
clone size: few
J gene: TRBJ2-7
V gene: TRBV20-1

CDR3 DNA: TGTGCCAGCAGACCGGGACTAGCGGGAGAGAAGCAGTTCTTC
CDR3 protein: CASRPGLAGEKQFF
D gene: TRBD2
clone size: few
J gene: TRBJ2-1
V gene: TRBV27

CDR3 DNA: TGTGCCAGCAGTACAGGGACAGTCCTGAACACTGAAGCTTTCTTT
CDR3 protein: CASSTGTVLNTEAFF
D gene: TRBD1
clone size: .
J gene: TRBJ1-1
V gene: TRBV12-3/TRBV12-4

CDR3 DNA: TGTGCCAGCAGCCCCCGGGACAGTAGCACAGATACGCAGTATTTT
CDR3 protein: CASSPRDSSTDTQYF
D gene: TRBD1
clone size: .
J gene: TRBJ2-3
V gene: TRBV7-9

CDR3 DNA: TGTGCCAGCAGTCCTACGTCCGGGAGTAACATTCAGTACTTC
CDR3 protein: CASSPTSGSNIQYF
D gene: .
clone size: .
J gene: TRBJ2-4
V gene: TRBV28

CDR3 DNA: TGTGCCAGCAGCTACGGACAGTCGGTCATCTACGAGCAGTACTTC
CDR3 protein: CASSYGQSVIYEQYF
D gene: .
clone size: few
J gene: TRBJ2-7
V gene: TRBV7-2

CDR3 DNA: TGTGCCAGCAGTTGGAGACTAGCCAGCCGTAGAACCGGGGAGCTGTTTTTT
CDR3 protein: CASSWRLASRRTGELFF
D gene: TRBD2
clone size: .
J gene: TRBJ2-2
V gene: TRBV6-5

CDR3 DNA: TGTGCCAGCAGCCTTCCGAGCACCGGGGAGCTGTTTTTT
CDR3 protein: CASSLPSTGELFF
D gene: .
clone size: many
J gene: TRBJ2-2
V gene: TRBV7-2

CDR3 DNA: TGTGCCAGCAGCTACCAGGGGACCCAGTACTTC
CDR3 protein: CASSYQGTQYF
D gene: .
clone size: .
J gene: TRBJ2-5
V gene: TRBV12-3/TRBV12-4

CDR3 DNA: TGTGCCAGCCGACAGGGGATGAATCAGCCCCAGCATTTT
CDR3 protein: CASRQGMNQPQHF
D gene: TRBD1
clone size: many
J gene: TRBJ1-5
V gene: TRBV12-3/TRBV12-4